A single sample gave rise to the 27 T cell receptor beta chains below, sequenced in a study of response to subunit inactivated influenza vaccine. TCRdb reprocessed the RT-PCR reads with MiXCR, giving one entry per CDR3 protein. The repertoire has about 570,000 distinct CDR3 sequences, about 11% of them found once; the top ten carry 9.5% to 11%. In addition, the sample was reused for a study of T cells expressing NK-cell markers. This second report adds: 5'RACE template switching with UMIs generated TCR beta cDNA.

Sample: PBMCs from blood, taken on the day of vaccination. The source is a middle-aged man who received an inactivated influenza vaccine.

The J gene is TRBJ2-1, the V gene TRBV28, with 15 bases that match TRBD2. The CDR3 contains 19 residues. From germline, CDR1 is MDHEN and CDR2 SYDVKM. The trim removed 1 base at V and 4 bases at J, leaving 8 bases unmatched. CDR3 DNA sequence: TGTGCCAGCAGTTTATCGGGACTAGCGGGAGGATACTTATACAATGAGCAGTTCTTC. Protein: CASSLSGLAGGYLYNEQFF.

There are a few counts of this clonotype. V is TRBV4-1 and J is TRBJ2-2; possibly TRBD1 for D (5 bases). From germline, CDR1 is MGHRA and CDR2 YSYEKL. The CDR3 covers 15 residues. The V end was cut by 0 bases, the J end by 4 bases, with 9 bases between. Written as DNA, the CDR3 is TGCGCCAGCAGCCAAGAACAGGAGCCCACCGGGGAGCTGTTTTTT. Translating gives CASSQEQEPTGELFF.

This clonotype turned up a few times. The rearrangement joins TRBV3-1 to TRBJ1-2; tentative D call: TRBD1 (6 bases). Germline CDR1 and CDR2: LGHDT and YNNKEL (reference sequence). The CDR3 totals 14 residues. V was pared by 2 bases and J by 3 bases, with 10 bases between. The CDR3 DNA reads TGTGCCAGCAGCCAACAGGGGCTTGACTATGGCTACACCTTC. It encodes CASSQQGLDYGYTF.

This clonotype has a count of ten or more. J is TRBJ2-1 and V is TRBV13, with D possibly called TRBD1 or TRBD2 (5 bases each). Germline values: CDR1 PRHDT, CDR2 FYEKMQ (reference sequence). The ends were cut back, 7 bases at V and 5 bases at J, with 15 bases in the middle. The CDR3 contains 14 residues. This CDR3 is CASIQLGTNNEQFF. CDR3 sequence (DNA): TGTGCCAGCATCCAGCTCGGGACCAACAATGAGCAGTTCTTC. Together with reference TRBV13 and TRBJ2-1, the CDR3 gives the full variable domain: AAGVIQSPRHLIKEKRETATLKCYPIPRHDTVYWYQQGPGQDPQFLISFYEKMQSDKGSIPDRFSAQQFSDYHSELNMSSLELGDSALYFCASIQLGTNNEQFFGPGTRLTVL.

The rearrangement uses TRBV29-1 and TRBJ2-1; 8 nucleotides agree with TRBD2. The trim removed 5 bases at V and 7 bases at J, leaving 7 bases unmatched. The CDR3 runs to 13 residues. CDR1 and CDR2 (germline): SQVTM, ANQGSEA. The chain's CDR3 is CSVRAGGVNEQFF. CDR3 coding DNA: TGCAGCGTTAGGGCGGGAGGTGTGAATGAGCAGTTCTTC.

There are a few counts of this clonotype. The genes are TRBV4-3 and TRBJ2-3, with D unclear. Trimming shortened V by 1 base and J by 2 bases, and 7 bases separated the two germline ends. The CDR3 has 14 amino acids. The germline V gene has CDR1 LGHNA and CDR2 YSLEER. CDR3 in amino acids: CASSQATYTDTQYF. The CDR3 bases are TGCGCCAGCAGCCAAGCCACGTACACAGATACGCAGTATTTT.

The chain has TRBV7-9 and TRBJ2-7; D not certain. V was trimmed by 1 base and J by 6 bases, leaving 13 bases between them. This CDR3 region has 14 residues. Germline V gives CDR1 SEHNR, CDR2 FQNEAQ (reference sequence). The CDR3 DNA is TGTGCCAGCAGCTTAGGTCCCTCGAATTCCGAGCAGTACTTC. This codes for CASSLGPSNSEQYF.

This clonotype was recorded a few times. The chain uses TRBV29-1 and TRBJ2-1; no clear D gene. The germline V gene encodes CDR1 SQVTM and CDR2 ANQGSEA. The CDR3 is 14 amino acids. The V end lost 6 bases, the J end lost 1 base, and 13 bases lay between the germline ends. The DNA of the CDR3 is TGCAGCGTGGGCCCCCGCCTGTCCTACAATGAGCAGTTCTTC. This gives the protein CSVGPRLSYNEQFF.

This clonotype came up a few times. This chain joins TRBV20-1 and TRBJ2-3; D perhaps matches TRBD1 (6 bases). The CDR3 covers 15 residues. V lost 6 bases, J lost 0 bases, and 16 bases lay in between. Germline lookup yields CDR1 DFQATT and CDR2 SNEGSKA (reference sequence). The CDR3 spells CSARSTGASTDTQYF. CDR3 bases: TGCAGTGCCCGTTCGACAGGAGCTAGCACAGATACGCAGTATTTT.

Details on this clonotype: The junction departs from germline at one end; a sequencing error may be responsible. The V call is TRBV7-9, the J call TRBJ2-3, with 8 positions matching TRBD2. Germline CDR1 is SEHNR and CDR2 is FQNEAQ (reference sequence). The CDR3 has 16 residues. The CDR3 here is CASSLAVGGDVNTQSF. In DNA, the CDR3 is TGTGCCAGCAGCTTAGCGGTCGGGGGGGACGTGAATACGCAGTCTTTT.

This clonotype has just a few counts. The rearrangement joins TRBV12-3 or TRBV12-4 to TRBJ2-3, with 7 nucleotides matching TRBD2. The CDR3 has 15 amino acids. V lost 0 bases, J lost 5 bases, and 5 bases stayed unmatched. The CDR3 nucleotides read TGTGCCAGCAGTTTAGCTAGCGGGTTGAAAGATACGCAGTATTTT. It translates to CASSLASGLKDTQYF.

In its sample, this clonotype ranks as medium-sized. CDR3 DNA: TGCGCCAGCAGCTCTGCGACCGGTAGCGCTGAAGCTTTCTTT. This encodes CASSSATGSAEAFF. The J gene is TRBJ1-1, the V gene TRBV5-1, with no clear D. The CDR3 is 14 amino acids. Trimming removed 3 bases from V and 6 bases from J, with 15 bases in between. Germline CDR1 is SGHRS and CDR2 is YFSETQ.

This clonotype was observed many times. The chain is built from TRBV5-1 and TRBJ2-1, with TRBD1 identical over 8 bases. There are 16 residues in the CDR3. Germline V lookup: CDR1 SGHRS, CDR2 YFSETQ. J gave up 3 bases and V 1 base, and 6 bases lay outside the gene matches. In nucleotides, the CDR3 is TGCGCCAGCAGCTTGTACCAGGGGGCTTACTACAATGAGCAGTTCTTC. Translated: CASSLYQGAYYNEQFF.

This clonotype came up many times. This chain joins TRBV7-3 and TRBJ2-2; 9 nucleotides align to TRBD1. The CDR3 consists of 17 residues. V lost 5 bases, J lost 3 bases, and 10 bases stayed unmatched. Germline lookup yields CDR1 SGHTA and CDR2 FQGTGA. The CDR3 loop is CASSLSQGAIYTGELFF. The CDR3 region has the DNA TGTGCCAGCAGCCTATCACAGGGGGCGATATACACCGGGGAGCTGTTTTTT.

The chain combines TRBV7-9 with TRBJ1-6, with D tentatively TRBD1 (5 bases). Germline V gene lookup returns CDR1 SEHNR and CDR2 FQNEAQ (reference sequence). Trimming shortened V by 1 base and J by 6 bases, and 10 bases separated the two germline ends. The CDR3 extends over 15 amino acids. The CDR3 spells CASSLDGTGNSPLHF. The CDR3, as DNA: TGTGCCAGCAGCTTAGATGGGACTGGTAATTCACCCCTCCACTTT.

The rearrangement uses TRBV6-1 and TRBJ1-5; no reliable D call. Germline CDR1 is MNHNS and CDR2 is SASEGT. The CDR3 length is 13 residues. Trimming left V 6 bases short and J 5 bases short, with 11 bases between. The CDR3 loop reads CASSPQRDQPQHF. In nucleotides, the CDR3 is TGTGCCAGCAGCCCTCAGAGGGATCAGCCCCAGCATTTT.

This clonotype was observed many times. The V and J genes are TRBV20-1 and TRBJ2-7, with 14 bases matching TRBD2. Germline assignment: CDR1 DFQATT and CDR2 SNEGSKA (reference sequence). The V and J ends lost 8 bases and 3 bases, in that order; junction bases with no gene match: 3. The CDR3 sequence is 13 residues long. In DNA form, the CDR3 reads TGCAGTCCGGGACTAGCGGGGGTCTACGAGCAGTACTTC. It codes for CSPGLAGVYEQYF.

For this clonotype: One base away lies a much larger clone, so this may be a sequencing read error. This chain links TRBV7-9 with TRBJ2-3, with TRBD2 matching 7 bases. In germline, CDR1 is SEHNR, CDR2 FQNEAQ (reference sequence). The V segment lost 5 bases and the J segment 4 bases; nucleotides outside the gene matches: 9. The CDR3 has 15 residues. CDR3 residues: CASSLRLATPDTQYF. The CDR3 DNA follows: TGTGCCAGCAGCCTTCGACTAGCCACCCCAGATACGCAGTATTTT.

The J gene is TRBJ1-1, the V gene TRBV12-3 or TRBV12-4, with TRBD1 matching 7 bases. CDR3 length equals 12 residues. J gave up 9 bases and V 6 bases, and 7 bases lay outside the gene matches. Written as DNA, the CDR3 is TGTGCCAGCAGCCCTGGGACAGCTAAAGCTTTCTTT. Amino acids: CASSPGTAKAFF.

This clonotype was seen a handful of times. The chain joins TRBV6-5 to TRBJ1-1, with D perhaps matching TRBD1 (6 bases). V lost 0 bases to trimming and J lost 8 bases, with 16 bases between them. The germline V gene encodes CDR1 MNHEY and CDR2 SVGAGI. This CDR3 is built from 15 residues. The CDR3 DNA is TGTGCCAGCAGTTACTCCTTCCCCGTAGACAGGGAAGCTTTCTTT. This gives the protein CASSYSFPVDREAFF.

This clonotype turned up a few times. The genes are TRBV6-1 and TRBJ2-3; 14 positions match TRBD2. Trimming at V came to 6 bases and at J to 2 bases, leaving 7 bases not matched to a gene. Germline assignment: CDR1 MNHNS and CDR2 SASEGT. The CDR3 is 17 amino acids. CDR3 sequence (DNA): TGTGCCAGCAGGGGGACTAGCGGGAGAGTGTACACAGATACGCAGTATTTT. Its protein product is CASRGTSGRVYTDTQYF.

This clonotype was observed a few times. The chain is built from TRBV20-1 and TRBJ1-1; the match to TRBD1 covers 8 bases. The CDR3 runs 13 residues. CDR1 DFQATT and CDR2 SNEGSKA come from the germline V gene (reference sequence). Germline trimming cut 6 bases from V and 6 bases from J; bases unmatched to any gene: 9. The CDR3 bases are TGCAGTGCCCCAGGGGGCGCGGGATCTGAAGCTTTCTTT. Translated, it gives CSAPGGAGSEAFF.

With regard to this clonotype: A much larger clone lies a single base off, so this may be a read error. Here the CDR3 omits its conserved ending phenylalanine or tryptophan, so a read error is the likely source. Because the CDR3's place on the DNA is in doubt, the DNA is left out and the CDR3 is given as listed by TCRdb. The chain carries TRBV27 and TRBJ1-5; the table's D call, TRBD1, has no DNA check behind it. Inclusive of both ends, the CDR3 amounts to 11 amino acids. CDR1 and CDR2 (germline): MNHEY, SMNVEV (reference sequence). The CDR3 spells CDSSLSGGLTC.

This clonotype was recorded a few times. The rearrangement joins TRBV20-1 to TRBJ2-2; D is ambiguous. Trimming took 0 bases from V and 3 from J, leaving 14 bases between them. This CDR3 comprises 16 residues. Germline CDR1 and CDR2: DFQATT and SNEGSKA (reference sequence). CDR3 in amino acids: CSARDGQASHTGELFF. The DNA of the CDR3 is TGCAGTGCTAGAGATGGGCAGGCATCTCACACCGGGGAGCTGTTTTTT.

This chain uses TRBV29-1 with TRBJ1-1, with 7 bases lining up with TRBD1. The CDR3 has 15 residues. J was trimmed by 1 base and V by 3 bases; bases with no gene match: 8. Germline V gene data show CDR1 as SQVTM and CDR2 as ANQGSEA. The CDR3 sequence is CSVERGPRPNTEAFF. CDR3 DNA sequence: TGCAGCGTTGAGAGGGGGCCCCGACCGAACACTGAAGCTTTCTTT. Filled out from reference TRBV29-1 and TRBJ1-1, the complete variable domain reads SAVISQKPSRDICQRGTSLTIQCQVDSQVTMMFWYRQQPGQSLTLIATANQGSEATYESGFVIDKFPISRPNLTFSTLTVSNMSPEDSSIYLCSVERGPRPNTEAFFGQGTRLTVV.

This clonotype has more than one count but fewer than ten. The chain links TRBV18 to TRBJ2-1; 7 bases fit TRBD2. V shed 3 bases and J 2 bases; nucleotides not matched to a gene: 10. The CDR3 loop spans 17 amino acids. Germline V CDR1 and CDR2: KGHSH, LQKENI. The CDR3 sequence is CASSPPPRGGTYNEQFF. The CDR3 coding sequence is TGTGCCAGCTCACCCCCCCCGCGCGGGGGTACCTACAATGAGCAGTTCTTC.

This clonotype has ten or more counts. The V and J genes are TRBV20-1 and TRBJ2-1, with 12 bases fitting TRBD2. Germline CDR1 and CDR2: DFQATT and SNEGSKA (reference sequence). CDR3 size: 18 residues. The J segment lost 1 base and the V segment lost 0 bases, leaving 7 bases of the junction unmatched. The CDR3 bases are TGCAGTGCTAGAGATCTCACGACTAGCGGGAGTTCCTACAATGAGCAGTTCTTC. Translated, it gives CSARDLTTSGSSYNEQFF.